This T cell receptor beta chain was recovered during a study of T-cell memory formation after mild COVID-19. Whole-study results and caveats: Of the contracting clones, CD4+ ones lay mainly in CM and EM, and CD8+ ones in EMRA. Several responding clones turned up in pre-infection memory, indicating that cross-reactive memory may have taken part.

TCRdb re-derived calls from the 5' RACE reads in MiXCR, one entry per CDR3 protein. The repertoire holds about 290,000 distinct CDR3 sequences, with around 17% as singletons. Regarding this clonotype: The antigen is unknown.

Germline loops: CDR1 SGHTA, CDR2 FQGNSA. With 5 bases removed from V and 3 bases from J, the gap between germline ends came to 14 bases. The CDR3 totals 15 residues. This chain links TRBV7-2 with TRBJ2-1, with D unclear. This TCR was recovered from a man between 18 and 29 years old who had mild COVID-19 (a few samples of this study predate the infection). Cell type and time point are not known. The sample was PBMCs or a T cell subset sorted from them (not recorded which). CDR3 protein: CASSGSGSYYNEQFF. DNA of the CDR3: TGTGCCAGCAGCGGTAGTGGAAGCTACTACAATGAGCAGTTCTTC.